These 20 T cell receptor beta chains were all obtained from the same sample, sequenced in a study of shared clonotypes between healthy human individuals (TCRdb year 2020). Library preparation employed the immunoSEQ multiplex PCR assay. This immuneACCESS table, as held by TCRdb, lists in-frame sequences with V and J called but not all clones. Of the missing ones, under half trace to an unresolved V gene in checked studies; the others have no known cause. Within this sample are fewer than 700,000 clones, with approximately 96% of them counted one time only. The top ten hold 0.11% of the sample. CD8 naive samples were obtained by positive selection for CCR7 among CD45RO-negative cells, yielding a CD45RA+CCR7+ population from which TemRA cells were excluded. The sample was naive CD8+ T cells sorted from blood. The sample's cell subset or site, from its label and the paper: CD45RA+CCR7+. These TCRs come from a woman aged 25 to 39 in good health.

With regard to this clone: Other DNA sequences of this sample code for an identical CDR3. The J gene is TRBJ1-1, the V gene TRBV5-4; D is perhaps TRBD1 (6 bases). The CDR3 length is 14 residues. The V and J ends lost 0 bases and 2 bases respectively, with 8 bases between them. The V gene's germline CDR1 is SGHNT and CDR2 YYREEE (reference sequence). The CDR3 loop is CASSLAGANTEAFF. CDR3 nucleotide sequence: TGTGCCAGCAGCTTGGCAGGGGCAAACACTGAAGCTTTCTTT.

This CDR3 reads CASSISGQGVKETQYF. In DNA form, the CDR3 reads TGTGCCAGCAGCATCTCGGGACAGGGGGTGAAAGAGACCCAGTACTTC. This chain links TRBV5-8 with TRBJ2-5, with TRBD1 matching over 11 bases. Trimming took 4 bases from V and 3 from J; bases not matched to a gene: 8. Germline V gene data show CDR1 as SGHTS and CDR2 as YDEGEE. CDR3 length: 16 residues.

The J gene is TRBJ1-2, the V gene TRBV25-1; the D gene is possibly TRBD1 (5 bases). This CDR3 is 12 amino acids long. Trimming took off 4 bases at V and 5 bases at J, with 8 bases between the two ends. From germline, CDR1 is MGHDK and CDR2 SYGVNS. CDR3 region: CASSGGGYGYTF. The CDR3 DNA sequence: TGTGCCAGCAGTGGGGGGGGATATGGCTACACCTTC.

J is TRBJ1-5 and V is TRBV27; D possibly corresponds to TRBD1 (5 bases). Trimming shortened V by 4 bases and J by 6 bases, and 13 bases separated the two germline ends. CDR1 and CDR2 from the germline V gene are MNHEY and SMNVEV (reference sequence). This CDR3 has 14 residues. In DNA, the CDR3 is TGTGCCAGCAGTTATGGGAGGGGCGTTCAGCCCCAGCATTTT. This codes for CASSYGRGVQPQHF.

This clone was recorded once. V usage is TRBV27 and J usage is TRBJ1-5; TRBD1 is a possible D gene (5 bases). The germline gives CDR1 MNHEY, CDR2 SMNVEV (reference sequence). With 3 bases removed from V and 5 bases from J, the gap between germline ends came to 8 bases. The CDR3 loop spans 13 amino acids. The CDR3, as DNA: TGTGCCAGCAGTTTGGCAGGGCATCAGCCCCAGCATTTT. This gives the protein CASSLAGHQPQHF.

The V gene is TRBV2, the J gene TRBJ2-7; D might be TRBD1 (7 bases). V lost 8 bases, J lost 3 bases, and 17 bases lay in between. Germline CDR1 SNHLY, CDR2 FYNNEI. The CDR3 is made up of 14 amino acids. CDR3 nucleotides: TGTGCCAGCGGCTCTAGACAGGGACTCTACGAGCAGTACTTC. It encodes CASGSRQGLYEQYF.

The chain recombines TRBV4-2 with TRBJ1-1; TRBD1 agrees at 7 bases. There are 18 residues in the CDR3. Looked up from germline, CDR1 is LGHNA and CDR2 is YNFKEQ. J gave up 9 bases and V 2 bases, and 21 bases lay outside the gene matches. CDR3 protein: CASSQPDIAAGTGEQAFF. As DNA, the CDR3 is TGTGCCAGCAGCCAACCTGACATTGCTGCCGGAACAGGGGAGCAAGCTTTCTTT.

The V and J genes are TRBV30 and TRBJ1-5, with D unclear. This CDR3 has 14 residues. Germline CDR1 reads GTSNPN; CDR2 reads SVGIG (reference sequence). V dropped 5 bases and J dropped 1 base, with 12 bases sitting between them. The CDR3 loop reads CAWVEGGSNQPQHF. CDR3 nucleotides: TGTGCCTGGGTTGAGGGAGGGAGCAATCAGCCCCAGCATTTT. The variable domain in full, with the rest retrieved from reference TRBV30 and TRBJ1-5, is SQTIHQWPATLVQPVGSPLSLECTVEGTSNPNLYWYRQAAGRGLQLLFYSVGIGQISSEVPQNLSASRPQDRQFILSSKKLLLSDSGFYLCAWVEGGSNQPQHFGDGTRLSIL.

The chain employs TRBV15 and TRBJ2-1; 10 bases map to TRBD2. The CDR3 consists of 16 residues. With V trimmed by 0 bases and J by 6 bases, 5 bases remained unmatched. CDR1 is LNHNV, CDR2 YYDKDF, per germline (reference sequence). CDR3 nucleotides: TGTGCCACCAGCAGAGATCGACTAGCGGGCATCAATGAGCAGTTCTTC. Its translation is CATSRDRLAGINEQFF.

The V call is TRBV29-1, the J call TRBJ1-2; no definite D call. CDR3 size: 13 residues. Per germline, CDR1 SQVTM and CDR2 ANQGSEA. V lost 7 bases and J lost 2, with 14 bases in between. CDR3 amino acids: CSAILEGNYGYTF. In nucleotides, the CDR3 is TGCAGCGCCATTTTGGAGGGCAACTATGGCTACACCTTC.

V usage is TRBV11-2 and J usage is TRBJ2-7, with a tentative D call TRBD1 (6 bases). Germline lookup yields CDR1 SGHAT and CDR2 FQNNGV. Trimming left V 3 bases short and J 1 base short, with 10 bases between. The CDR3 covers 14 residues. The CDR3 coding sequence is TGTGCCAGCAGCTTTGGGACATCTTCCTACGAGCAGTACTTC. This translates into CASSFGTSSYEQYF.

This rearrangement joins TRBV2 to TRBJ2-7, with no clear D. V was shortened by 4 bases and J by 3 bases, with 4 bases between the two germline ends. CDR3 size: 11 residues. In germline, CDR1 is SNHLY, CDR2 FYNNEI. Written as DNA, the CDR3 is TGTGCCAGCAGTGTTCTCTACGAGCAGTACTTC. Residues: CASSVLYEQYF.

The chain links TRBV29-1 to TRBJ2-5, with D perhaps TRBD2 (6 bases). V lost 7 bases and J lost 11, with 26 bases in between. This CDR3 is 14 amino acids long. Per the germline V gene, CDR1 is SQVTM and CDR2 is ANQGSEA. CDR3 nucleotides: TGCAGCGCACTCGCGGGACTGGAGGTGGGAGAGCAGTACTTC. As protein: CSALAGLEVGEQYF.

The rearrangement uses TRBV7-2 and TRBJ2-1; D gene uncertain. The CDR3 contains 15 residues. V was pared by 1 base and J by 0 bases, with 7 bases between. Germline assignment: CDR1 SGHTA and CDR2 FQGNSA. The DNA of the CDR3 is TGTGCCAGCAGCTTAGGCAGCTACTCCTACAATGAGCAGTTCTTC. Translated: CASSLGSYSYNEQFF.

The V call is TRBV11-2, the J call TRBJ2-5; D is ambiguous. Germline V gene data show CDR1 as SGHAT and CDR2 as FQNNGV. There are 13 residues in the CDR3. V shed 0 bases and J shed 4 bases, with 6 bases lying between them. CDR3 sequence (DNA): TGTGCCAGCAGCTTAGAGGTGGTAGAGACCCAGTACTTC. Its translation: CASSLEVVETQYF.

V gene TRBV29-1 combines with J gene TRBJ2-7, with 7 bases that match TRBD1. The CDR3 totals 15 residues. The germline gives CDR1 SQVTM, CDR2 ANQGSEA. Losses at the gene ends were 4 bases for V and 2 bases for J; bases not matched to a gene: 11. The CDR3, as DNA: TGCAGCGTTGCCCGACCGACAGGGTTTCCCTACGAGCAGTACTTC. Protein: CSVARPTGFPYEQYF.

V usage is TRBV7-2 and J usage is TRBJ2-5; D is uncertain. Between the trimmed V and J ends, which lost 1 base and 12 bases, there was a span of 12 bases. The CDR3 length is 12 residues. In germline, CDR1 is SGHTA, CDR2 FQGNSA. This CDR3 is CASSLGGAEKYF. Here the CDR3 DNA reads TGTGCCAGCAGCTTAGGGGGTGCAGAGAAGTACTTC.

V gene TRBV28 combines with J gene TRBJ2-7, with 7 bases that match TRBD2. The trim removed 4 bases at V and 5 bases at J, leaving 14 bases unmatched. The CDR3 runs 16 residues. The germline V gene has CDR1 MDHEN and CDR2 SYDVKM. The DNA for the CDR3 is TGTGCCAGCAGTTCTCCAGTGACTAGCTTGTCCCACGAGCAGTACTTC. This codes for CASSSPVTSLSHEQYF.

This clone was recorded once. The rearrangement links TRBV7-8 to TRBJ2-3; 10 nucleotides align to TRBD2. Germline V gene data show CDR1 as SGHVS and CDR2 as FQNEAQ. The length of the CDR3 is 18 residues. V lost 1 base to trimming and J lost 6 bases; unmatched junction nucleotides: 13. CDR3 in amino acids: CASSLEVASGGPNDTQYF. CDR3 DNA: TGTGCCAGCAGCTTAGAAGTGGCTAGCGGGGGCCCGAACGATACGCAGTATTTT.

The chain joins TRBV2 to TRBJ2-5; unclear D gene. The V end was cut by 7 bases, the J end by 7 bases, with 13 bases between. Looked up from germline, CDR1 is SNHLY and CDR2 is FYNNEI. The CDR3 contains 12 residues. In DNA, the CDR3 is TGTGCCAGCATGCCCCCCTGGGGGACCCAGTACTTC. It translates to CASMPPWGTQYF.